Listed here are 10 T cell receptor beta chains from one sample, sequenced in a study of early T cells in non-severe SARS-CoV-2 infection (TCRdb year 2021). The method was 5' RACE. The sequencing machine was a NextSeq 500. The raw public reads went through TCRdb reprocessing: fastp at Q25, MiXCR clone calling, in-frame beta chains kept. Each entry is one CDR3 protein sequence, shown with its most common DNA and genes. This sample lists 75,000 to 80,000 distinct CDR3 sequences; about 11% were detected once. The ten most abundant clones make up 9.5% to 15% of the sample. This material consisted of whole blood, taken at baseline. These receptors were collected from an adult who was a healthcare worker with PCR-confirmed SARS-CoV-2 infection or an uninfected control (not recorded which).

This clonotype was found a few times. The CDR3 here is CASSLSANTEAFF. The CDR3 nucleotides are TGTGCCAGCAGCTTATCGGCGAACACTGAAGCTTTCTTT. The genes are TRBV7-2 and TRBJ1-1; D ambiguous. The CDR3 is 13 residues long. In germline, CDR1 is SGHTA, CDR2 FQGNSA. The V gene lost 2 bases and the J gene lost 1 base, with 5 bases spanning the gap. Full variable domain (missing parts from reference TRBV7-2 and TRBJ1-1): GAGVSQSPSNKVTEKGKDVELRCDPISGHTALYWYRQSLGQGLEFLIYFQGNSAPDKSGLPSDRFSAERTGGSVSTLTIQRTQQEDSAVYLCASSLSANTEAFFGQGTRLTVV.

This clonotype was detected ten times or more. V is TRBV6-4 and J is TRBJ2-3, with TRBD2 matching over 8 bases. This CDR3 comprises 15 residues. Per germline, CDR1 MRHNA and CDR2 SNTAGT. Germline trimming cut 4 bases from V and 0 bases from J; bases unmatched to any gene: 3. DNA of the CDR3: TGTGCCAGCAGTGCCCAGCGGGGGAGCACAGATACGCAGTATTTT. Translating gives CASSAQRGSTDTQYF.

The J gene is TRBJ1-1, the V gene TRBV12-3 or TRBV12-4, with 8 bases that match TRBD1. The CDR3 has 14 amino acids. Germline trimming cut 6 bases from V and 0 bases from J; bases unmatched to any gene: 3. The chain's CDR3 is CASRGTGLNTEAFF. The CDR3 nucleotides are TGTGCCAGCAGGGGGACAGGTTTGAACACTGAAGCTTTCTTT.

There are a few counts of this clonotype. The chain carries TRBV7-3 and TRBJ2-1, with TRBD2 identical over 8 bases. There are 16 residues in the CDR3. Per the germline V gene, CDR1 is SGHTA and CDR2 is FQGTGA. The V segment lost 0 bases and the J segment 4 bases; nucleotides outside the gene matches: 5. CDR3 region: CASSLTAGATYNEQFF. CDR3 coding DNA: TGTGCCAGCAGCTTAACAGCGGGGGCAACTTACAATGAGCAGTTCTTC.

This rearrangement joins TRBV11-2 to TRBJ2-2, with D perhaps TRBD1 (6 bases). The germline V gene encodes CDR1 SGHAT and CDR2 FQNNGV. This CDR3 comprises 17 residues. Trimming shortened V by 4 bases and J by 5 bases, and 20 bases separated the two germline ends. The CDR3 sequence is CASSSLQGWSGTGELFF. The CDR3 bases are TGTGCCAGCAGCTCCTTACAGGGTTGGTCGGGGACCGGGGAGCTGTTTTTT.

This chain uses TRBV3-1 with TRBJ2-2, with D possibly being TRBD1 (6 bases). The CDR3 contains 16 residues. Germline CDR1 LGHDT, CDR2 YNNKEL (reference sequence). Trimming left V 2 bases short and J 4 bases short, with 14 bases between. The CDR3 protein is CASSQKTGVGTGELFF. CDR3 DNA sequence: TGTGCCAGCAGCCAAAAGACAGGAGTAGGCACCGGGGAGCTGTTTTTT.

DNA for the CDR3: TGTGCCAGCAGTCAGGACGGGTTCAATCAGCCCCAGCATTTT. Protein: CASSQDGFNQPQHF. This chain joins TRBV6-2 or TRBV6-3 and TRBJ1-5; D remains unclear. V dropped 5 bases and J dropped 3 bases, with 11 bases sitting between them. Germline V gene sequence: CDR1 MNHEY, CDR2 SVGEGT. CDR3 size: 14 residues.

This clonotype was seen a handful of times. The gene calls are TRBV15 and TRBJ2-7; D gene uncertain. Trimming removed 6 bases at V and 2 bases at J, with 14 bases between. CDR3 length: 14 amino acids. The V gene's germline CDR1 is LNHNV and CDR2 YYDKDF (reference sequence). The CDR3 protein is CATRPSLAAYEQYF. The CDR3 region has the DNA TGTGCCACCAGGCCGTCCCTCGCCGCCTACGAGCAGTACTTC.

The chain has TRBV7-8 and TRBJ2-7; TRBD1 matches at 7 bases. Germline loops: CDR1 SGHVS, CDR2 FQNEAQ. Germline trimming cut 5 bases from V and 5 bases from J; bases unmatched to any gene: 3. CDR3 length: 12 residues. This CDR3 is CASSRDSHEQYF. CDR3 nucleotide sequence: TGTGCCAGCAGCCGGGACAGTCACGAGCAGTACTTC.

CDR3 amino acids: CASSLVGGYEQFF. CDR3 coding DNA: TGTGCCAGCAGCTTAGTCGGGGGGTATGAGCAGTTCTTC. The V and J genes are TRBV7-6 and TRBJ2-1, with 7 bases aligning to TRBD2. V shed 1 base, J shed 8 bases, and the junction held 2 bases outside the gene matches. This CDR3 spans 13 amino acids. Germline CDR1 and CDR2: SGHVS and FNYEAQ.